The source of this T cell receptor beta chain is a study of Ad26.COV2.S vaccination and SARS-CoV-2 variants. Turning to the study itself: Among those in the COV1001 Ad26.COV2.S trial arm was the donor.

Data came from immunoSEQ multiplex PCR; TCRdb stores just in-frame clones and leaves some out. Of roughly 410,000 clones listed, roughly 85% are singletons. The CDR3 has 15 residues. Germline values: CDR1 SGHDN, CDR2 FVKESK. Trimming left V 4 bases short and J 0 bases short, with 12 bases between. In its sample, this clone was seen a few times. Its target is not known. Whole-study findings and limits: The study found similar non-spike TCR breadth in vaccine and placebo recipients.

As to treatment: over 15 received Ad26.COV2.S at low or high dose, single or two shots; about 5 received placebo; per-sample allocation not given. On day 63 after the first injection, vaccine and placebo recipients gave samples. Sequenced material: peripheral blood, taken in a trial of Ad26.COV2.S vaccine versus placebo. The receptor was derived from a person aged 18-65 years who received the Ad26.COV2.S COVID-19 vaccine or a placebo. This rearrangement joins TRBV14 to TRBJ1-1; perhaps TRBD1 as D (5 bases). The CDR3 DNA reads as TGTGCCAGCAGCCCGCACGCGACAGTGAACACTGAAGCTTTCTTT. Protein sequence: CASSPHATVNTEAFF.